This T cell receptor beta chain was observed in a study of T cells after posttransplantation cyclophosphamide. Findings and caveats of the study: Later blood repertoires were often dominated by clones from the donor CD8+ memory compartment.

Comments on this clone: Antigen: not known.

Germline CDR1 is SGDLS and CDR2 is YYNGEE. This CDR3 is built from 13 residues. V dropped 3 bases and J dropped 6 bases, with 10 bases sitting between them. Libraries were prepared by immunoSEQ multiplex PCR; TCRdb keeps only in-frame clonotypes and omits some of them. In the table there are tens of thousands of clones, about nine tenths of which are singletons. Busulfan-fludarabine conditioning, marrow transplant, and cyclophosphamide on days +3 and +4 were administered. This receptor was obtained from a female patient aged 30-39 years who received an allogeneic stem cell transplant from an unrelated donor, was CMV-positive, and had no GVHD. Some T cells may be graft donor cells. This specimen consisted of PBMCs, obtained after allogeneic stem cell transplant with posttransplant cyclophosphamide. J is TRBJ1-5 and V is TRBV9, with D unclear. The CDR3 bases are TGTGCCAGCAGCGGGTTTTCAGGTCAGCCCCAGCATTTT. It encodes CASSGFSGQPQHF.